What follows are 8 T cell receptor beta chains derived from one specimen sequenced in a study of shared clonotypes between healthy human individuals. Sequencing was performed with immunoSEQ multiplex PCR; in TCRdb, only in-frame clones are kept and a portion is missing. The sample has 2 million to 2.5 million clones, roughly 93% seen once. Sequencing was carried out using naive CD4+ T cells from PBMCs. The subset denotes: CD45RA+ positively selected. The receptors derive from a man between 18 and 29 years old in good health. Some clones in this sample may be carry-over from other donors' samples.

The rearrangement links TRBV2 to TRBJ2-3; D assignment may be TRBD1 or TRBD2 (5 bases each). The CDR3 contains 14 residues. V lost 6 bases and J 2 bases, leaving 12 bases between the germline ends. CDR1 is SNHLY and CDR2 is FYNNEI in the germline V gene. CDR3 sequence (DNA): TGTGCCAGCAGCATAATAGGGACCACAGATACGCAGTATTTT. This sequence encodes CASSIIGTTDTQYF.

The V call is TRBV11-2, the J call TRBJ2-2; D gene unclear. From germline, CDR1 is SGHAT and CDR2 FQNNGV. CDR3 length equals 15 residues. Deletions cut 1 base from V and 3 bases from J, with 9 bases between. CDR3 coding DNA: TGTGCCAGCAGCTTAGTCGGCCCGTACACCGGGGAGCTGTTTTTT. It is translated as CASSLVGPYTGELFF.

The rearrangement links TRBV5-1 to TRBJ1-2; D ambiguous. With 1 base removed from V and 5 bases from J, the gap between germline ends came to 6 bases. The CDR3 covers 12 residues. In germline, CDR1 is SGHRS, CDR2 YFSETQ. CDR3 region: CASSLSRYGYTF. CDR3 nucleotide sequence: TGCGCCAGCAGCTTGTCAAGATATGGCTACACCTTC.

The chain combines TRBV9 with TRBJ2-7; D not certain. Trimming took 0 bases from V and 6 from J, leaving 16 bases between them. This CDR3 is built from 15 residues. The germline CDR1 and CDR2 sequences are SGDLS and YYNGEE. CDR3 amino acids: CASSVDPTGVSEQYF. The CDR3 DNA is TGTGCCAGCAGCGTAGACCCGACTGGGGTGTCCGAGCAGTACTTC. Together with reference TRBV9 and TRBJ2-7, the CDR3 gives the full variable domain: DSGVTQTPKHLITATGQRVTLRCSPRSGDLSVYWYQQSLDQGLQFLIQYYNGEERAKGNILERFSAQQFPDLHSELNLSSLELGDSALYFCASSVDPTGVSEQYFGPGTRLTVT.

V and J are TRBV27 and TRBJ2-7; the D is unclear. Germline V gene sequence: CDR1 MNHEY, CDR2 SMNVEV (reference sequence). V lost 5 bases and J lost 8, with 13 bases in between. The CDR3 runs to 12 residues. The CDR3 sequence is CASSPLEQKQYF. CDR3 DNA: TGTGCCAGCAGTCCTCTTGAGCAAAAGCAGTACTTC.

The chain has TRBV11-2 and TRBJ2-1; 11 bases map to TRBD2. The CDR3 extends over 15 amino acids. Trimming at V came to 5 bases and at J to 9 bases, leaving 9 bases not matched to a gene. CDR1 is SGHAT, CDR2 FQNNGV, per germline. CDR3 DNA: TGTGCCAGCAGCCCAGCAGGGCTAGCGGGAGGTGAGCAGTTCTTC. Its translation is CASSPAGLAGGEQFF.

The J gene is TRBJ1-3, the V gene TRBV6-1; perhaps TRBD1 as D (5 bases). Trimming removed 7 bases at V and 4 bases at J, with 17 bases between. There are 15 residues in the CDR3. CDR1 is MNHNS and CDR2 is SASEGT in the germline V gene. CDR3 in amino acids: CASTERLGDGNTIYF. For the CDR3, the DNA is TGTGCCAGCACCGAAAGGCTGGGGGACGGAAACACCATATATTTT.

To note about this clone: This is likely a read error, given that the CDR3 carries no conserved phenylalanine or tryptophan at its end. This sequence joins TRBV25-1 and TRBJ1-2; D gene unclear. CDR1 MGHDK and CDR2 SYGVNS come from the germline V gene. V was cut by 2 bases and J by 4 bases, with 11 bases left in between. This CDR3 contains 14 residues. Here the CDR3 reads CASSERRSGYGYTS. Here the CDR3 DNA reads TGTGCCAGCAGTGAAAGGAGAAGTGGCTATGGCTACACCTCC.